The sequence of this T cell receptor beta chain was determined in a study of T-cell memory formation after mild COVID-19. Overall study findings and caveats: Pre-infection memory already had some responding clones, implying cross-reactive memory joined.

This clonotype showed up many times. Its target is not known. This CDR3 region has 14 residues. The germline V gene has CDR1 SGHKS and CDR2 YYEKEE (reference sequence). V was pared by 5 bases and J by 2 bases, with 14 bases between. TCRdb re-derived calls from the 5' RACE reads in MiXCR, one entry per CDR3 protein. This sample has tens of thousands of distinct CDR3 sequences, with 16% found just once. The TCR comes from an adult woman who had mild COVID-19 (a few samples of this study predate the infection). Cell type and time point are not known. The sample consisted of PBMCs or a T cell subset sorted from them (not recorded which). V usage is TRBV5-5 and J usage is TRBJ2-7; D not certain. CDR3 loop: CASSDGRTTYEQYF. DNA for the CDR3: TGTGCCAGCAGTGACGGGCGGACGACCTACGAGCAGTACTTC.